This TCR beta chain was recovered during a study of response to subunit inactivated influenza vaccine. Study-level points and caveats: There was a suggestion from the authors that each seasonal influenza vaccination recruits few new T cells.

In TCRdb, the RT-PCR reads were re-called with MiXCR into one record per CDR3 protein. The sample includes about 780,000 distinct CDR3 sequences, approximately 17% seen only once; the top ten take roughly a tenth. The CDR3 spans 13 residues. Trimming shortened V by 5 bases and J by 6 bases, and 11 bases separated the two germline ends. From germline, CDR1 is MNHEY and CDR2 SVGEGT. This clonotype was seen a few times. The antigen remains undetermined. The sequencing used PBMCs from blood, collected around 5 days after vaccination. The source is a middle-aged man who received an inactivated influenza vaccine. This chain connects TRBV6-2 or TRBV6-3 to TRBJ1-5, with D possibly being TRBD1 (6 bases). The CDR3 loop is CASSVPGAQPQHF. For the CDR3, the DNA is TGTGCCAGCAGTGTCCCAGGGGCTCAGCCCCAGCATTTT.